The 5 T cell receptor beta chains below come from one sample, sequenced in a study of CD8 T cells in Susac syndrome. Reverse transcription of about 0.45 to 1 ug RNA was performed with random hexamers. TCRdb reprocessed the immunoSEQ multiplex PCR reads via MiXCR and lists one record per CDR3 protein. The table shows approximately 210,000 distinct CDR3 sequences, with approximately 94% occurring only once. Sample: CD4+ T cells from PBMCs. The receptors were gathered from a human donor with Susac syndrome.

V usage is TRBV28 and J usage is TRBJ2-7; 9 nucleotides match TRBD1. V shed 3 bases and J 13 bases; nucleotides not matched to a gene: 13. The germline V gene has CDR1 MDHEN and CDR2 SYDVKM. This CDR3 has 14 amino acids. The CDR3 loop reads CASSFGTGPWGPYF. In DNA form, the CDR3 reads TGTGCCAGCAGTTTTGGGACAGGGCCGTGGGGGCCCTACTTC. The whole variable domain, remainder taken from reference TRBV28 and TRBJ2-7, is DVKVTQSSRYLVKRTGEKVFLECVQDMDHENMFWYRQDPGLGLRLIYFSYDVKMKEKGDIPEGYSVSREKKERFSLILESASTNQTSMYLCASSFGTGPWGPYFGPGTRLTVT.

The V and J genes are TRBV24-1 and TRBJ1-2; 8 bases line up with TRBD1. V shed 5 bases, J shed 5 bases, and the junction held 12 bases outside the gene matches. Germline CDR1 and CDR2: KGHDR and SFDVKD. CDR3 size: 16 residues. This CDR3 reads CATSGTGTGVAYGYTF. The CDR3 DNA reads TGTGCCACCAGTGGTACCGGGACAGGCGTTGCTTATGGCTACACCTTC.

This chain links TRBV6-5 with TRBJ2-7; 8 bases align to TRBD1. The length of the CDR3 is 13 residues. The junction had 5 bases not matched to a gene; V was cut back by 5 bases and J by 5 bases. Germline CDR1 reads MNHEY; CDR2 reads SVGAGI. CDR3 amino acids: CASSRDRGHEQYF. Written as DNA, the CDR3 is TGTGCCAGCAGTCGCGACAGGGGCCACGAGCAGTACTTC.

V gene TRBV29-1 combines with J gene TRBJ1-1; a weak D match, TRBD1 (5 bases). The CDR3 has 14 amino acids. V lost 2 bases to trimming and J lost 4 bases, with 14 bases between them. CDR1 and CDR2 (germline): SQVTM, ANQGSEA. CDR3 nucleotide sequence: TGCAGCGTTGAATCGTTCGGGGGGGTCACTGAAGCTTTCTTT. This translates into CSVESFGGVTEAFF.

V is TRBV30 and J is TRBJ1-3; no clear D gene. The CDR3 is 15 residues long. The germline CDR1 and CDR2 sequences are GTSNPN and SVGIG (reference sequence). Trimming took off 3 bases at V and 2 bases at J, with 14 bases between the two ends. CDR3 sequence: CAWSPVREAGNTIYF. The CDR3 DNA reads as TGTGCCTGGAGCCCAGTGAGGGAGGCTGGAAACACCATATATTTT.